What follows is one TCR beta chain and its context. This clone was seen a handful of times. Its antigen has not been determined. Per-base qualities were not stored, and no clone one base away is much larger. This sample is part of a study of blood T cell repertoires in COVID-19 (dated by TCRdb to 2018 to 2020). Regarding the study in general: Samples from collaborators originated in the United States, Italy and Spain and spanned both the acute and convalescent phases of COVID-19. The prospective study material was composed of cDNA or gDNA derived from T cells, B-cell-depleted T cells, or PBMCs. Deeply sampled blood TCRbeta repertoires from subjects exposed to, actively infected with, or recovered from COVID-19 were included in the dataset. A freely available public database, intended as a resource for researchers studying the immune response to SARS-CoV-2, is where the repertoires were released. Samples were obtained from the ongoing ImmuneRACE study (first 160 participants) and from 1,200 or so subjects provided by 6 global collaborators. Nearly every sample came with metadata listing a de-identified subject ID, COVID-19 status, age in years and sex. Where HLA class I and class II types were available, the types were taken from metadata supplied by the sample provider, not from assay-based typing. Here is what the overall study found, with its caveats: The amount of clinical and demographic metadata varied by source and participant and was provided uncurated.

The immunoSEQ Assay, a bias-controlled multiplex PCR, was used to amplify TCRbeta CDR3 regions from genomic DNA. The paper's data handling went like this. The number of nucleated cells in each sample was estimated from the amplification of reference gene primers within the assay. Sequence reads were collapsed and filtered to measure the absolute abundance of every unique TCRbeta CDR3 rearrangement. For each sample, productive Simpson clonality was calculated by taking the square root of Simpson's diversity index across productive rearrangements. TCRdb re-hosts the immuneACCESS table, in-frame sequences only. Its copies lack some clones; in the studies checked, an unresolved V gene accounts for under half of them, and the cause for the rest is not known. Clone size and the V and J calls come from that table; the DNA yielded D and trimming. The sample yields approximately 170,000 clones; approximately 84% were counted once. The top ten hold 3.2% of the sample.

The CDR3 sequence holds 15 residues, the cysteine and phenylalanine included. Just CDR3 DNA is preserved here, 45 bases in frame from base 1. V was cut back by 1 base and J by 5 bases, leaving a gap of 15 bases between them. The CDR1 and CDR2 encoded by the germline V gene (reference sequence) are SGHNT and YYREEE. Participants in the prospective study were aged about 18 to 89 years, lived in 24 United States geographic areas, and enrolled through a virtual design. In the prospective study, cohorts were assigned on the basis of participant-reported clinical history obtained from a screening survey and a study questionnaire. Recovered participants in ImmuneRACE Cohort 3 were defined by two consecutive negative NP/OP PCR tests, clearance by a healthcare professional, or resolution of symptoms. In the prospective study, whole blood, serum and a nasopharyngeal or oropharyngeal swab were collected from each participant by mobile phlebotomists. Additional blood draws and questionnaires over an approximately 2-month period could optionally be provided by prospective study participants. Prospective study blood samples were shipped either frozen or at room temperature before DNA extraction.

The chain couples TRBV5-4 to TRBJ2-5, with a weak D call of TRBD2 (6 bases match). Sequencing was performed on PBMCs or T cells enriched from blood (not recorded which). This clonotype was sampled from a woman aged 25-40 years who had recovered from COVID-19. The nucleotide sequence is given as TGTGCCAGCAGCTTGACCCCGGGAGTGGGGGAGACCCAGTACTTC. Its protein product is CASSLTPGVGETQYF. Reference TRBV5-4 and TRBJ2-5 genes cover what lies past the CDR3, so the full variable domain is ETGVTQSPTHLIKTRGQQVTLRCSSQSGHNTVSWYQQALGQGPQFIFQYYREEENGRGNFPPRFSGLQFPNYSSELNVNALELDDSALYLCASSLTPGVGETQYFGPGTRLLVL.